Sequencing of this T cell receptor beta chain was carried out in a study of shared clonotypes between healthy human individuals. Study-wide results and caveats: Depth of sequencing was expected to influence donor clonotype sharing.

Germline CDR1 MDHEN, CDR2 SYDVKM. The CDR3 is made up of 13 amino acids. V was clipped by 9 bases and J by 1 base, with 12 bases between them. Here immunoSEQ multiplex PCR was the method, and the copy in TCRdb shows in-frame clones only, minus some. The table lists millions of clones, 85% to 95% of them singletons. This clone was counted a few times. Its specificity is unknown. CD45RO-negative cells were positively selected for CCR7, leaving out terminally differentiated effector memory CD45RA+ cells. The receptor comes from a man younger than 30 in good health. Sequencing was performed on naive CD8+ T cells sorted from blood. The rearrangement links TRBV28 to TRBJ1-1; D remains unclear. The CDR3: CASLPRANTEAFF. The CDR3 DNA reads TGTGCCAGTCTACCGCGGGCGAACACTGAAGCTTTCTTT.